Below, 26 T cell receptor beta chains from the same sample are listed, as sequenced in a study of blood T cell repertoires in COVID-19 (dated by TCRdb to the early 2020s). The library was built by means of the immunoSEQ multiplex PCR assay. The clones in this table, taken by TCRdb from immuneACCESS, are in-frame only. Not every clone is retained; where verified, under half of the shortfall comes from an unresolved V gene, and the cause of the rest is unknown. The table for this sample lists some 290,000 clones; approximately 90% of them were counted only once. Over 2% of the sample goes to the ten largest clones. What was sequenced was PBMCs or T cells enriched from blood (not recorded which). The origin of the receptors is a woman aged 40 to 49 with acute COVID-19.

The chain combines TRBV2 with TRBJ1-5; the D gene is possibly TRBD1 (5 bases). The CDR3 totals 15 residues. V was clipped by 1 base and J by 3 bases, with 10 bases between them. The germline gives CDR1 SNHLY, CDR2 FYNNEI. The CDR3 region is CASSEEVRVNQPQHF. As DNA, the CDR3 is TGTGCCAGCAGTGAAGAGGTCAGGGTCAATCAGCCCCAGCATTTT.

This clone appeared once. This chain links TRBV10-3 with TRBJ1-3; D call uncertain. CDR3 length: 14 residues. Germline V gene lookup returns CDR1 ENHRY and CDR2 SYGVKD. The V and J ends lost 4 bases and 0 bases respectively, with 7 bases between them. CDR3 in DNA: TGTGCCATCAGTGCTCAGGTCTCTGGAAACACCATATATTTT. Translation: CAISAQVSGNTIYF.

The count of this clone is one. The chain uses TRBV10-2 and TRBJ2-1; no clear D. This CDR3 is 13 amino acids long. Germline CDR1 is WSHSY and CDR2 is SAAADI. The germline V and J ends were trimmed by 8 bases and 0 bases, with 8 bases remaining between them. CDR3 residues: CASGLNSYNEQFF. DNA of the CDR3: TGCGCCAGCGGCTTGAACTCCTACAATGAGCAGTTCTTC.

This clone was seen once. This chain connects TRBV2 to TRBJ1-4, with 9 bases identical to TRBD1. After removal of 3 bases from V and 5 bases from J, the junction contained 1 base not matched to a gene. CDR3 size: 14 residues. The germline gives CDR1 SNHLY, CDR2 FYNNEI. CDR3 sequence reads: CASSDGTGNEKLFF. The DNA for the CDR3 is TGTGCCAGCAGTGACGGGACAGGGAATGAAAAACTGTTTTTT.

The CDR3 coding sequence is TGCAGCGTGCGGGGGGAGGGGGGCTACACCTTC. As protein: CSVRGEGGYTF. The chain joins TRBV29-1 to TRBJ1-2; TRBD1 might be the D (5 bases). The CDR3 is 11 amino acids. The V gene lost 6 bases and the J gene lost 8 bases, with 13 bases spanning the gap. Germline V gene sequence: CDR1 SQVTM, CDR2 ANQGSEA.

This clone came up once. J is TRBJ2-1 and V is TRBV19, with D possibly TRBD1 on 5 matching bases. V dropped 5 bases and J dropped 1 base, with 12 bases sitting between them. CDR1 and CDR2 (germline): LNHDA, SQIVND (reference sequence). The CDR3 covers 15 residues. The CDR3 is CASSVAGFSYNEQFF. The CDR3 DNA reads TGTGCCAGTAGTGTCGCAGGGTTTTCCTACAATGAGCAGTTCTTC.

This clone appeared once. This chain links TRBV6-1 with TRBJ1-2, with a tentative D call TRBD1 (5 bases). CDR1 is MNHNS and CDR2 is SASEGT in the germline V gene. Trimming took 1 base from V and 2 from J, leaving 14 bases between them. This CDR3 comprises 16 residues. The CDR3 protein is CASSEGWGRVNYGYTF. In DNA, the CDR3 is TGTGCCAGCAGTGAAGGGTGGGGCAGGGTGAACTATGGCTACACCTTC.

The CDR3 spells CASSPGTSGSYTGELFF. The CDR3 DNA follows: TGCGCCAGCAGCCCCGGGACTAGCGGGAGCTACACCGGGGAGCTGTTTTTT. V and J are TRBV5-1 and TRBJ2-2, with 14 bases aligning to TRBD2. The CDR3 spans 17 residues. V shed 4 bases, J shed 3 bases, and the junction held 5 bases outside the gene matches. The germline gives CDR1 SGHRS, CDR2 YFSETQ.

The rearrangement uses TRBV7-9 and TRBJ1-2; D is possibly TRBD1 (5 bases). The ends were cut back, 5 bases at V and 2 bases at J, with 12 bases in the middle. Germline values: CDR1 SEHNR, CDR2 FQNEAQ (reference sequence). The CDR3 covers 14 residues. CDR3 amino acids: CASSPNQGNYGYTF. In DNA, the CDR3 is TGTGCCAGCAGCCCGAACCAGGGAAACTATGGCTACACCTTC.

V is TRBV7-8 and J is TRBJ1-5; D unclear. Germline assignment: CDR1 SGHVS and CDR2 FQNEAQ. V shed 4 bases and J shed 3 bases, with 10 bases lying between them. The CDR3 covers 14 residues. The CDR3 nucleotides read TGTGCCAGCAGCTCCCGGGATCCCAATCAGCCCCAGCATTTT. This sequence encodes CASSSRDPNQPQHF.

The rearrangement joins TRBV19 to TRBJ1-1; D call uncertain. The V gene's germline CDR1 is LNHDA and CDR2 SQIVND (reference sequence). This CDR3 region has 16 residues. V was pared by 1 base and J by 5 bases, with 17 bases between. The DNA of the CDR3 is TGTGCCAGTAGTATAGTGTGGGTCCCGCCGGGAACTGAAGCTTTCTTT. Protein product: CASSIVWVPPGTEAFF.

The chain links TRBV10-3 to TRBJ2-1; possible D gene TRBD2, 5 bases. V was pared by 3 bases and J by 4 bases, with 10 bases between. CDR3 length: 14 residues. Germline V gene sequence: CDR1 ENHRY, CDR2 SYGVKD. CDR3 loop: CAISDPDFYNEQFF. The CDR3 DNA is TGTGCCATCAGTGACCCGGACTTTTACAATGAGCAGTTCTTC.

The chain uses TRBV27 and TRBJ1-1; D unclear. V shed 4 bases and J shed 4 bases, with 10 bases lying between them. In germline, CDR1 is MNHEY, CDR2 SMNVEV (reference sequence). This CDR3 has 13 amino acids. In nucleotides, the CDR3 is TGTGCCAGCAGTTATCAGGCTGCCACTGAAGCTTTCTTT. The encoded protein is CASSYQAATEAFF.

The J gene is TRBJ2-7, the V gene TRBV5-4, with 8 bases aligning to TRBD2. This CDR3 is built from 15 residues. The trim removed 6 bases at V and 0 bases at J, leaving 8 bases unmatched. The germline CDR1 and CDR2 sequences are SGHNT and YYREEE (reference sequence). DNA for the CDR3: TGTGCCAGCAAACTCGGGCGGGAGGACTCCTACGAGCAGTACTTC. This translates into CASKLGREDSYEQYF.

This clone was observed a handful of times. The J gene is TRBJ1-1, the V gene TRBV3-1 (or the pseudogene TRBV3-2); no clear D gene. Germline-derived CDR1 and CDR2 are LGHDT and YNNKEL (reference sequence). The CDR3 contains 13 residues. The V end was cut by 4 bases, the J end by 1 base, with 7 bases between. Written as DNA, the CDR3 is TGTGCCAGCAGCCCCACAGAGAACACTGAAGCTTTCTTT. Translated: CASSPTENTEAFF.

This rearrangement joins TRBV3-1 (or the pseudogene TRBV3-2) to TRBJ2-1; the D gene is possibly TRBD2 (7 bases). Trimming cost V 0 bases and J 2 bases, with 8 bases left between them. This CDR3 has 15 residues. Per germline, CDR1 LGHDT and CDR2 YNNKEL (reference sequence). The CDR3 loop reads CASSQERGPYNEQFF. CDR3 nucleotides: TGTGCCAGCAGCCAAGAGCGGGGGCCCTACAATGAGCAGTTCTTC.

The genes are TRBV7-8 and TRBJ2-3; TRBD2 agrees at 8 bases. J lost 1 base, V lost 0 bases, and 6 bases had no gene match. The length of the CDR3 is 17 residues. Germline V gives CDR1 SGHVS, CDR2 FQNEAQ. The CDR3 DNA sequence: TGTGCCAGCAGCTTAGCGTCTAGCGGGCTGCGCACAGATACGCAGTATTTT. Protein product: CASSLASSGLRTDTQYF.

The chain combines TRBV27 with TRBJ2-5; D is perhaps TRBD2 (5 bases). V was clipped by 5 bases and J by 5 bases, with 15 bases between them. This CDR3 spans 14 amino acids. The germline gives CDR1 MNHEY, CDR2 SMNVEV (reference sequence). The CDR3, as DNA: TGTGCCAGCAGTAGATCGGCTAGCCGGGAGACCCAGTACTTC. Residues: CASSRSASRETQYF.

J is TRBJ2-1 and V is TRBV5-1; TRBD2 matches at 10 bases. V dropped 3 bases and J dropped 0; count of bases not matched to a gene: 6. The CDR3 totals 17 residues. Looked up from germline, CDR1 is SGHRS and CDR2 is YFSETQ. CDR3 amino acids: CASSSAGGISSYNEQFF. The CDR3 DNA follows: TGCGCCAGCAGCTCAGCGGGGGGGATTAGCTCCTACAATGAGCAGTTCTTC.

The rearrangement joins TRBV4-3 to TRBJ2-2; possibly TRBD2 for D (6 bases). The V gene's germline CDR1 is LGHNA and CDR2 YSLEER. CDR3 length: 16 residues. V dropped 3 bases and J dropped 2 bases, with 13 bases sitting between them. The CDR3: CASSQDSGPNTGELFF. In DNA form, the CDR3 reads TGCGCCAGCAGCCAGGATAGCGGCCCTAACACCGGGGAGCTGTTTTTT.

This sequence joins TRBV19 and TRBJ1-4, with 7 bases identical to TRBD1. V dropped 6 bases and J dropped 8; count of bases not matched to a gene: 6. The CDR3 spans 13 residues. Per the germline V gene, CDR1 is LNHDA and CDR2 is SQIVND (reference sequence). Written as DNA, the CDR3 is TGTGCCAGTAGCCGACAGGGCCACGAAAAACTGTTTTTT. It translates to CASSRQGHEKLFF. Drawing the rest from reference TRBV19 and TRBJ1-4, the complete variable domain is DGGITQSPKYLFRKEGQNVTLSCEQNLNHDAMYWYRQDPGQGLRLIYYSQIVNDFQKGDIAEGYSVSREKKESFPLTVTSAQKNPTAFYLCASSRQGHEKLFFGSGTQLSVL.

The chain recombines TRBV29-1 with TRBJ2-1; possible D gene TRBD2, 5 bases. Germline loops: CDR1 SQVTM, CDR2 ANQGSEA. The CDR3 has 14 amino acids. V was clipped by 7 bases and J by 3 bases, with 16 bases between them. CDR3 residues: CSAGTRGFYNEQFF. For the CDR3, the DNA is TGCAGCGCGGGAACTCGGGGTTTCTACAATGAGCAGTTCTTC.

Note on this clone: Its ends do not fully match the called genes, so a read error is possible. The V gene is TRBV2, the J gene TRBJ2-4; D gene unclear. CDR3 length: 13 residues. Germline V lookup: CDR1 SNHLY, CDR2 FYNNEI. CDR3 region: CASSVGGTQFRDF. In nucleotides, the CDR3 is TGTGCCAGCAGTGTAGGCGGAACCCAGTTCCGGGACTTC.

This clone was detected once. The gene calls are TRBV30 and TRBJ1-5; no firm D call. CDR1 and CDR2 (germline): GTSNPN, SVGIG (reference sequence). The CDR3 runs to 14 residues. V lost 2 bases and J 2 bases, leaving 10 bases between the germline ends. CDR3 DNA sequence: TGTGCCTGGAGTACGGGAAAGGGCAATCAGCCCCAGCATTTT. The encoded protein is CAWSTGKGNQPQHF.

This clone showed up just a few times. V and J are TRBV12-5 and TRBJ2-1, with TRBD1 identical over 8 bases. The CDR3 has 17 residues. J lost 8 bases, V lost 2 bases, and 14 bases had no gene match. Germline V gives CDR1 LGHNT, CDR2 FRNRAP. The CDR3 DNA reads as TGTGCTAGTGGTTTGCAACTTACAGGGGGAATTACCGATGAGCAGTTCTTC. This sequence encodes CASGLQLTGGITDEQFF.

The sample holds one count of this clone. V is TRBV4-2 and J is TRBJ2-1; TRBD1 aligns across 8 bases. The J segment lost 5 bases and the V segment lost 2 bases, leaving 8 bases of the junction unmatched. This CDR3 is 16 amino acids long. CDR1 LGHNA and CDR2 YNFKEQ come from the germline V gene. The CDR3 sequence is CASSQRSGTGHNEQFF. The CDR3 DNA reads as TGTGCCAGCAGCCAAAGATCCGGGACAGGACACAATGAGCAGTTCTTC.